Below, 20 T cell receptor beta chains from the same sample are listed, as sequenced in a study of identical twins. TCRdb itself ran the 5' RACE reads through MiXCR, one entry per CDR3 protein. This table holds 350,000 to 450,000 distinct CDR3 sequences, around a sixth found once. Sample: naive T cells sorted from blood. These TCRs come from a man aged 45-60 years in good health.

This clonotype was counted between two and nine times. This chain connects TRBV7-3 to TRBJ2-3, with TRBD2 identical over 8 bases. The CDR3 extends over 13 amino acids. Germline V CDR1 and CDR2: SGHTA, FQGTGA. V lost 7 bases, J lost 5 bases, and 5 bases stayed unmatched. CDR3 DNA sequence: TGTGCCAGCACCGCAGCGGGAGTAGATACGCAGTATTTT. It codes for CASTAAGVDTQYF. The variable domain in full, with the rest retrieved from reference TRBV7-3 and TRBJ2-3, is GAGVSQTPSNKVTEKGKYVELRCDPISGHTALYWYRQSLGQGPEFLIYFQGTGAADDSGLPNDRFFAVRPEGSVSTLKIQRTERGDSAVYLCASTAAGVDTQYFGPGTRLTVL.

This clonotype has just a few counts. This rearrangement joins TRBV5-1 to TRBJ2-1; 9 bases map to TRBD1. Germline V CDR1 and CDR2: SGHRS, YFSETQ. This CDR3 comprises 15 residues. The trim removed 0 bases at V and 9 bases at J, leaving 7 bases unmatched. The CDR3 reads CASSLGQTGGVEQFF. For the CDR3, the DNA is TGCGCCAGCAGCTTGGGTCAGACAGGGGGAGTTGAGCAGTTCTTC.

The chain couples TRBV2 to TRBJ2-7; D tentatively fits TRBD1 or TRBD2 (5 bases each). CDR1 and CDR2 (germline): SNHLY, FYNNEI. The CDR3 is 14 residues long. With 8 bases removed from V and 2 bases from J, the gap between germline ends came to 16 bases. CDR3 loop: CASRPGRRPYEQYF. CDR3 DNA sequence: TGTGCCAGCCGACCGGGGCGTCGGCCCTACGAGCAGTACTTC.

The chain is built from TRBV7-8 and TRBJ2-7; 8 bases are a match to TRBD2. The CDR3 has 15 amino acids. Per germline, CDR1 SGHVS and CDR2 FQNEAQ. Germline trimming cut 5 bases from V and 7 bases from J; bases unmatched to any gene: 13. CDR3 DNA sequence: TGTGCCAGCAGCGGCCTTGCCGGGAGGGCTTGGGAGCAGTACTTC. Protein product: CASSGLAGRAWEQYF.

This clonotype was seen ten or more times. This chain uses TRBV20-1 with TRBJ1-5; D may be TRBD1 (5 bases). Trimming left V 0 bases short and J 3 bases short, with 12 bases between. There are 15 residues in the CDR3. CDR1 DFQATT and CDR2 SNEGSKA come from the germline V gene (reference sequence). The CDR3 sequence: CSAREPGRDNQPQHF. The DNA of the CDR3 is TGCAGTGCTAGAGAACCGGGACGGGACAATCAGCCCCAGCATTTT.

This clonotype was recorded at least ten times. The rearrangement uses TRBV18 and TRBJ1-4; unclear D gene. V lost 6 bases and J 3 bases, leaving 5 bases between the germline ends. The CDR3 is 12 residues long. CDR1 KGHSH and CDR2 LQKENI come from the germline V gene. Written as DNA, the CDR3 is TGTGCCAGCTCCCTCTCTAATGAAAAACTGTTTTTT. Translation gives CASSLSNEKLFF.

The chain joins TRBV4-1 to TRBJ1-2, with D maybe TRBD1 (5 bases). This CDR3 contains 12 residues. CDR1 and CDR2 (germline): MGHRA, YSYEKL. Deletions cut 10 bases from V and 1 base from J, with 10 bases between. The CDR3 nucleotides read TGCGCCACCCAGGGCAGTAACTATGGCTACACCTTC. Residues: CATQGSNYGYTF.

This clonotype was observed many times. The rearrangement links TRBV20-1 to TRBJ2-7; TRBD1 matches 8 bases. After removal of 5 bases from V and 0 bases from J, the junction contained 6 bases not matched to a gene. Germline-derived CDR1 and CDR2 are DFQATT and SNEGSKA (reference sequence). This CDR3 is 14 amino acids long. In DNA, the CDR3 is TGCAGTGCTGACAGGGGAGCCCCCTCCTACGAGCAGTACTTC. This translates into CSADRGAPSYEQYF.

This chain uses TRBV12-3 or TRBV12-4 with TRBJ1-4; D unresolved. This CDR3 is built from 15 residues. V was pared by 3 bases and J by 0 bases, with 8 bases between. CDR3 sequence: CASSFSTATNEKLFF. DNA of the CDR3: TGTGCCAGCAGTTTTTCTACAGCAACTAATGAAAAACTGTTTTTT.

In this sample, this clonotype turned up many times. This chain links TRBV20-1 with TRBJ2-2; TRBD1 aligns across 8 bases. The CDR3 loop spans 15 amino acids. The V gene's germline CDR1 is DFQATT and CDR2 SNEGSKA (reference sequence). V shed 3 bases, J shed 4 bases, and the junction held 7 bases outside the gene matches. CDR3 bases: TGCAGTGCTAGGGACAGGGAATTTGGCACCGGGGAGCTGTTTTTT. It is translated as CSARDREFGTGELFF.

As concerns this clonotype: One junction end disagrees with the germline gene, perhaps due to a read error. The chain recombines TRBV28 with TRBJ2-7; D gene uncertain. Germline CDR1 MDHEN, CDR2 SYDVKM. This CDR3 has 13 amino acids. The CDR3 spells CASTLTPLHEQYF. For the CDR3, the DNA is TGTGCCAGCACTTTAACCCCCCTGCACGAGCAGTACTTC.

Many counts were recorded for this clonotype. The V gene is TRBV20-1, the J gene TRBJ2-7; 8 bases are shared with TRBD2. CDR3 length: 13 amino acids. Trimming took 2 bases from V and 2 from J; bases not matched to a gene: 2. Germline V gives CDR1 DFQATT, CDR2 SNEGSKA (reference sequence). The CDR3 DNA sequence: TGCAGTGCTAGACCGGGGGGGGCCTACGAGCAGTACTTC. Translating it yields CSARPGGAYEQYF.

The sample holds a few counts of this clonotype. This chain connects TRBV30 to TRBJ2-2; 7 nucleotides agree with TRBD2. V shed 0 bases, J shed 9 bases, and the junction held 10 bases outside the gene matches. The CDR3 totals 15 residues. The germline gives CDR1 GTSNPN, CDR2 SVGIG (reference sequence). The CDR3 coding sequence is TGTGCCTGGAGTGTAGGGAGGGGCACAATGAGGGAGCTGTTTTTT. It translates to CAWSVGRGTMRELFF.

CDR3 amino acids: CASRTFGGAGSYNEQFF. The CDR3 DNA sequence: TGTGCCAGCAGGACATTTGGGGGGGCAGGGTCCTACAATGAGCAGTTCTTC. The chain has TRBV28 and TRBJ2-1; the D gene is possibly TRBD2 (7 bases). In germline, CDR1 is MDHEN, CDR2 SYDVKM. Trimming cost V 6 bases and J 1 base, with 19 bases left between them. The CDR3 is 17 amino acids.

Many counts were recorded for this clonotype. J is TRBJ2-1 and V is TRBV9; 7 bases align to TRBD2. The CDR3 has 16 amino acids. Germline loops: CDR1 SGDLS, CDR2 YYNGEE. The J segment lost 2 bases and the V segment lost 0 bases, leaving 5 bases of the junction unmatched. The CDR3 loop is CASSVGLAVTYNEQFF. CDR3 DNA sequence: TGTGCCAGCAGCGTAGGTCTAGCGGTGACCTACAATGAGCAGTTCTTC.

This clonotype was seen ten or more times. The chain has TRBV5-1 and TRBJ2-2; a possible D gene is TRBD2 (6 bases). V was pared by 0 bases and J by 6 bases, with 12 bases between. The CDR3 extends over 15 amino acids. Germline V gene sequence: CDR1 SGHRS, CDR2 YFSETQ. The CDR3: CASSLGPERAGELFF. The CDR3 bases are TGCGCCAGCAGCTTGGGGCCCGAGCGGGCCGGGGAGCTGTTTTTT.

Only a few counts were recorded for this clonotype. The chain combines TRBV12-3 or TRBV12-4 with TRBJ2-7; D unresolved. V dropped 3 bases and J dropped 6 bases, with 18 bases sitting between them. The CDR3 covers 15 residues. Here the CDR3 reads CASSFSGPVSGEQYF. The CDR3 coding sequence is TGTGCCAGCAGTTTTTCCGGGCCCGTAAGTGGCGAGCAGTACTTC.

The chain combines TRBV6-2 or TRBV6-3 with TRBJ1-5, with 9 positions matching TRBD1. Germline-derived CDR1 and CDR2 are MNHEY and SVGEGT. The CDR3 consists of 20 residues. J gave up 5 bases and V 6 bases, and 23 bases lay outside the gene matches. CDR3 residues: CASSPGLRAPRDRAYQPQHF. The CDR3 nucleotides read TGTGCCAGCAGCCCAGGCCTCAGGGCGCCGCGGGACAGGGCCTATCAGCCCCAGCATTTT.

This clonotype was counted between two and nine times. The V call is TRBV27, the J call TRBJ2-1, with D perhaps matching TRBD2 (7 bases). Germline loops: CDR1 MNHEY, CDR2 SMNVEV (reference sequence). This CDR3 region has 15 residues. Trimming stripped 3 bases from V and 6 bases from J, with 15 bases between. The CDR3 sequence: CASSFWGGGPNEQFF. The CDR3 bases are TGTGCCAGCAGTTTTTGGGGAGGGGGTCCCAATGAGCAGTTCTTC.

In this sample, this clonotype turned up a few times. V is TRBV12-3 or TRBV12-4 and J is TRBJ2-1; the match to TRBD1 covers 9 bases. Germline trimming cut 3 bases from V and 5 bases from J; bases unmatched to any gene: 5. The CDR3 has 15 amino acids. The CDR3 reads CASSLDRGGDNEQFF. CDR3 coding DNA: TGTGCCAGCAGTTTGGACAGGGGTGGAGACAATGAGCAGTTCTTC.